Listed below are T cell receptor beta chains from one sample, sequenced in a study of cytomegalovirus exposure and HLA in healthy donors. The repertoire was sequenced with immunoSEQ multiplex PCR; TCRdb's copy has only in-frame clones and lacks some. The sample includes 60,000 to 75,000 clones, 80% to 90% of them seen just once. Specimen: PBMCs. The receptors come from a woman in her 30s in good health and CMV-seropositive. CDR3s include the opening cysteine and the closing phenylalanine or tryptophan. A D gene is named only where the DNA matches it firmly. Some rows have no size entry. The others give once, few or many, or a class for an expanded clone.

TRBJ2-3 | - | TRBD1 | TRBV7-6 | CASSVGTGINTQYF | TGTGCCAGCAGTGTTGGGACAGGTATAAATACGCAGTATTTT
TRBJ1-2 | - | TRBD1 | TRBV7-2 | CASSLAVVQGVNYGYTF | TGTGCCAGCAGCTTAGCAGTCGTACAGGGGGTTAACTATGGCTACACCTTC
TRBJ2-1 | - | TRBD2 | TRBV7-9 | CASSVGGLAASDEQFF | TGTGCCAGCAGCGTAGGGGGACTAGCGGCATCAGATGAGCAGTTCTTC
TRBJ2-1 | - | - | TRBV6-1 | CASSELLGNEQFF | TGTGCCAGCAGTGAACTACTCGGGAATGAGCAGTTCTTC
TRBJ2-6 | - | TRBD1 | TRBV29-1 | CSEPGQGVSGANVLTF | TGCAGCGAGCCGGGACAGGGGGTGTCTGGGGCCAACGTCCTGACTTTC
TRBJ2-7 | - | - | TRBV7-6 | CASSPGKGSSYEQYF | TGTGCCAGCAGCCCAGGGAAGGGCTCTTCCTACGAGCAGTACTTC
TRBJ2-5 | - | TRBD1 | TRBV27 | CASSSDRGQGDQYF | TGTGCCAGCAGTTCGGACAGGGGGCAAGGGGACCAGTACTTC
TRBJ2-3 | - | - | TRBV2 | CASSGRRVTEGTQYF | TGTGCCAGCAGTGGCCGCAGAGTGACGGAGGGTACGCAGTATTTT
TRBJ2-1 | - | - | TRBV5-5 | CASSLALNENEQFF | TGTGCCAGCAGCTTGGCCCTTAACGAGAATGAGCAGTTCTTC
TRBJ2-7 | - | TRBD2 | TRBV5-1 | CASSLILVAGGVHEQYF | TGCGCCAGCAGCTTGATCTTGGTAGCGGGAGGTGTCCACGAGCAGTACTTC
TRBJ2-5 | - | TRBD2 | TRBV5-4 | CASSLRAGLPQETQYF | TGTGCCAGCAGCTTGAGAGCGGGACTACCCCAAGAGACCCAGTACTTC
TRBJ2-7 | - | - | TRBV11-2 | CASSFYYEQYF | TGTGCCAGCAGCTTCTACTACGAGCAGTACTTC
TRBJ2-1 | - | TRBD2 | TRBV5-1 | CACSTSGRAENEQFF | TGCGCCTGCTCGACTAGCGGGAGGGCCGAGAATGAGCAGTTCTTC
TRBJ2-7 | - | - | TRBV29-1 | CSVEDRGARNEQYF | TGCAGCGTTGAAGATCGGGGGGCTAGGAACGAGCAGTACTTC
TRBJ1-1 | - | - | TRBV5-1 | CASSLVGRSNTEAFF | TGCGCCAGCAGCTTGGTGGGCAGGTCGAACACTGAAGCTTTCTTT
TRBJ1-4 | - | - | TRBV6-4 | CASSAKGGANEKLFF | TGTGCCAGCAGTGCCAAAGGGGGAGCTAATGAAAAACTGTTTTTT
TRBJ1-1 | - | - | TRBV14 | CASSQDGRQNTEAFF | TGTGCCAGCAGCCAAGATGGTAGACAGAACACTGAAGCTTTCTTT
TRBJ2-1 | - | TRBD2 | TRBV11-2 | CASSFGTSGKVEQFF | TGTGCCAGCAGCTTCGGGACTAGCGGGAAGGTTGAGCAGTTCTTC
TRBJ2-1 | - | TRBD2 | TRBV7-3 | CASSPGLAGGPWDEQFF | TGTGCCAGCAGCCCGGGACTAGCGGGAGGGCCGTGGGATGAGCAGTTCTTC
TRBJ2-1 | - | TRBD2 | TRBV5-1 | CASSLLISGRANEQFF | TGCGCCAGCAGCCTACTCATTAGCGGGAGGGCAAATGAGCAGTTCTTC
TRBJ2-1 | - | - | TRBV6-5 | CASSPEWQGFSFF | TGTGCCAGCTCGCCCGAATGGCAGGGTTTTTCATTCTTC
TRBJ2-5 | - | TRBD1 | TRBV10-3 | CASRGQGEETQYF | TGTGCCTCCAGGGGGCAGGGAGAAGAGACCCAGTACTTC
TRBJ2-7 | - | - | TRBV5-1 | CASSHGGPTAYEQYF | TGCGCCAGCTCCCACGGCGGCCCGACCGCCTACGAGCAGTACTTC
TRBJ2-3 | - | - | TRBV2 | CASSGGSWGTQYF | TGTGCCAGCAGCGGGGGTAGCTGGGGTACGCAGTATTTT
TRBJ2-7 | - | - | TRBV27 | CASSSFMAHEQYF | TGTGCCAGCAGTTCCTTCATGGCCCACGAGCAGTACTTC
TRBJ1-6 | - | - | TRBV30 | CAWSVQGTDNSPLHF | TGTGCCTGGAGTGTACAGGGCACGGACAATTCACCCCTCCACTTT
TRBJ1-1 | few | - | TRBV7-6 | CASSLAPAGNTEAFF | TGTGCCAGCAGCTTAGCGCCGGCAGGGAACACTGAAGCTTTCTTT
TRBJ2-5 | - | - | TRBV11-1 | CASSFGSAETQYF | TGTGCCAGCAGCTTCGGTAGCGCGGAGACCCAGTACTTC
TRBJ2-7 | - | TRBD2 | TRBV6-6 | CASSYEGTSGSYEQYF | TGTGCCAGCAGTTACGAGGGGACTAGCGGGAGCTACGAGCAGTACTTC
TRBJ2-5 | - | TRBD2 | TRBV9 | CASSPRTSGSYETQYF | TGTGCCAGCAGCCCCCGTACTAGCGGGAGTTATGAGACCCAGTACTTC
TRBJ2-2 | - | - | TRBV27 | CASSPFPGSGPGGYTGELFF | TGTGCCAGCAGCCCTTTCCCTGGAAGCGGCCCCGGTGGTTACACCGGGGAGCTGTTTTTT
TRBJ2-5 | - | - | TRBV5-1 | CASSLVGPPGVGETQYF | TGCGCCAGCAGCTTGGTGGGCCCTCCGGGAGTAGGTGAGACCCAGTACTTC
TRBJ1-4 | few | TRBD1 | TRBV5-1 | CASSRGQGGQEKLFF | TGCGCCAGCAGCCGCGGACAGGGGGGGCAAGAAAAACTGTTTTTT
TRBJ1-1 | - | TRBD1 | TRBV27 | CASRNRDRVNTEAFF | TGTGCCAGCAGAAACCGGGACAGGGTTAACACTGAAGCTTTCTTT
TRBJ2-5 | - | - | TRBV13 | CASSSRTSQETQYF | TGTGCCAGCAGCTCGCGAACTAGCCAAGAGACCCAGTACTTC
TRBJ2-7 | - | TRBD1 | TRBV11-2 | CASSRDRGHEQYF | TGTGCCAGCAGTCGGGACAGGGGACACGAGCAGTACTTC
TRBJ2-1 | - | - | TRBV7-8 | CASSPEGDTYNEQFF | TGTGCCAGCAGCCCGGAGGGTGACACCTACAATGAGCAGTTCTTC
TRBJ2-2 | - | - | TRBV18 | CASSPPLGTHVLTGELFF | TGTGCCAGCTCACCACCGTTGGGGACTCACGTATTGACCGGGGAGCTGTTTTTT
TRBJ2-7 | - | - | TRBV11-2 | CASSLGLTYEQYF | TGTGCCAGCAGCTTAGGACTAACCTACGAGCAGTACTTC
TRBJ2-2 | - | - | TRBV27 | CASSPGGVWARNTGELFF | TGTGCCAGCAGTCCGGGCGGGGTGTGGGCTCGGAACACCGGGGAGCTGTTTTTT
TRBJ1-5 | once | - | TRBV6-1 | CASGPRSLNQPQHF | TGTGCCAGCGGGCCCAGGTCACTTAATCAGCCCCAGCATTTT
TRBJ2-1 | - | TRBD2 | TRBV7-8 | CASSLGRAGSRYNEQFF | TGTGCCAGCAGCTTAGGCCGAGCGGGATCGCGATACAATGAGCAGTTCTTC